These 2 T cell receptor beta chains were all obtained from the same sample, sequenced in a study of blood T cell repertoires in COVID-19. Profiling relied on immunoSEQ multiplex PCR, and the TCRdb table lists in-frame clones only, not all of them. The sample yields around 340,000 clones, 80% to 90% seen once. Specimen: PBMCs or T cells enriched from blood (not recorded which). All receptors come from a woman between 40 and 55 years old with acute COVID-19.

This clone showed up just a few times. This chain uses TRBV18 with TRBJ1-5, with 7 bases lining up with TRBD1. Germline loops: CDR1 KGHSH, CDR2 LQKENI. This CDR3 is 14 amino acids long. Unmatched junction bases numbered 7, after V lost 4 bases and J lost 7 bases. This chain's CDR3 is CASSRGRTGQPQHF. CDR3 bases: TGTGCCAGCTCACGGGGGAGGACAGGACAGCCCCAGCATTTT.

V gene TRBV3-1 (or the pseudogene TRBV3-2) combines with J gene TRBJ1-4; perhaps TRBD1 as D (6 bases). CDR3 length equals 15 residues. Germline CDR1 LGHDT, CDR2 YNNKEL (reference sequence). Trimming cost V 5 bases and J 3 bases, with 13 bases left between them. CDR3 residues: CASSGQGKPNEKLFF. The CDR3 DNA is TGTGCCAGCAGCGGGCAGGGGAAACCTAATGAAAAACTGTTTTTT.